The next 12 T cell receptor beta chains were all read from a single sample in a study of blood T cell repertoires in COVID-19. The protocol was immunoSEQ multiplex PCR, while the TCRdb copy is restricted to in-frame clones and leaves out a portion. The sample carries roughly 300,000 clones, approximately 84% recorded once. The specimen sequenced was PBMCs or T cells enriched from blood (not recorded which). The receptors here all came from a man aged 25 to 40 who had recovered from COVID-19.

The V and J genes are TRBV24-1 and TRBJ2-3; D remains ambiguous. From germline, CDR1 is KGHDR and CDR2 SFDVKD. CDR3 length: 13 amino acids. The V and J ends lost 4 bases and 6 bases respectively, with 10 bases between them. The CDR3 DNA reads TGTGCCACCAGTGACTCTCCGGTCGATACGCAGTATTTT. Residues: CATSDSPVDTQYF.

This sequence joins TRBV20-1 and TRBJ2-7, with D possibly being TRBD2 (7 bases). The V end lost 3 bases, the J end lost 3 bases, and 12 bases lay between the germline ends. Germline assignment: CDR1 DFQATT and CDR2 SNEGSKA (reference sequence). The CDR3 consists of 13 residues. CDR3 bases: TGCAGTGCTAGTACAGGGAGGGGCTACGAGCAGTACTTC. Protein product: CSASTGRGYEQYF.

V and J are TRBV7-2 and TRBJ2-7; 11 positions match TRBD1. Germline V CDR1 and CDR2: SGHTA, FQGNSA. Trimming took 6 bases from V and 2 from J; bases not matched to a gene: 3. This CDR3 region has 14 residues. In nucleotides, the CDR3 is TGTGCCAGCAGTGGGACAGGGGGTCCCTACGAGCAGTACTTC. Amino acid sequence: CASSGTGGPYEQYF.

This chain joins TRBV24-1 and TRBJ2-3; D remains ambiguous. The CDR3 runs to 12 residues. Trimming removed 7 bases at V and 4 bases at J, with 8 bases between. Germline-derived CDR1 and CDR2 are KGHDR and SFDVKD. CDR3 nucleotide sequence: TGTGCCACCAGCGATGAGTCAGATACGCAGTATTTT. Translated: CATSDESDTQYF.

The CDR3 DNA follows: TGTGCCACCAGTGGGCGACTCAGGGATGGCTACACCTTC. Translated, it gives CATSGRLRDGYTF. The genes are TRBV24-1 and TRBJ1-2, with D perhaps matching TRBD1 (5 bases). This CDR3 spans 13 amino acids. Germline CDR1 and CDR2: KGHDR and SFDVKD. Trimming removed 5 bases from V and 6 bases from J, with 12 bases in between.

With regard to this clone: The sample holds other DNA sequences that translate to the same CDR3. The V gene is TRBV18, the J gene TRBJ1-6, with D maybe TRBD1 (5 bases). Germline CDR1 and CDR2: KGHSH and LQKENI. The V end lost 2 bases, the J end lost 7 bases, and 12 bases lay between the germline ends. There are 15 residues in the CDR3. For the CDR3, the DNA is TGTGCCAGCTCACCAGGCCAGGGAGGCAATTCACCCCTCCACTTT. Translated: CASSPGQGGNSPLHF.

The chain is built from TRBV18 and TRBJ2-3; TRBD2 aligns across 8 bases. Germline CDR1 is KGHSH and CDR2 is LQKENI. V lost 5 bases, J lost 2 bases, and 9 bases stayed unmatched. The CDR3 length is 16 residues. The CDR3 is CASSSNSGSTTDTQYF. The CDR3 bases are TGTGCCAGCTCATCAAACAGCGGGAGTACCACAGATACGCAGTATTTT.

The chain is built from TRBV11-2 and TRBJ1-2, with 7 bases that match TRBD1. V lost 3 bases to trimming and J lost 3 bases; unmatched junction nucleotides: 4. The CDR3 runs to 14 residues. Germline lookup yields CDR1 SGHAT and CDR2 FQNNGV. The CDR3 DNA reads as TGTGCCAGCAGCTTGCCACAGGGGCACTATGGCTACACCTTC. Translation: CASSLPQGHYGYTF.

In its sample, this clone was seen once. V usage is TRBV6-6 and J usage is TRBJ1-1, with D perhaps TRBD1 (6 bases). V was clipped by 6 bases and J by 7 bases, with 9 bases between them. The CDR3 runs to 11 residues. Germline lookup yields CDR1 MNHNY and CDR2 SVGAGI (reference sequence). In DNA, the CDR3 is TGTGCCAGCAGAGACAGGAGTGAAGCTTTCTTT. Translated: CASRDRSEAFF.

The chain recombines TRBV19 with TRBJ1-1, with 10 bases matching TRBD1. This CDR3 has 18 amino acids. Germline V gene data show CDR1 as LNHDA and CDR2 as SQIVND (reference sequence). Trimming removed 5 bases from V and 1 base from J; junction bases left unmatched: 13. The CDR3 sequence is CASSQTGTGVGWNTEAFF. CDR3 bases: TGTGCCAGTAGTCAGACCGGGACAGGGGTTGGATGGAACACTGAAGCTTTCTTT.

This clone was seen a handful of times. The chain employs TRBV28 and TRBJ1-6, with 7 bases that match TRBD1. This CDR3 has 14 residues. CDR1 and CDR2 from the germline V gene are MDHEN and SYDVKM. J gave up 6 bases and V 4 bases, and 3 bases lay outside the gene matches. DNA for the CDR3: TGTGCCAGCAGTTCCGGGACAGCTAATTCACCCCTCCACTTT. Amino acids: CASSSGTANSPLHF.

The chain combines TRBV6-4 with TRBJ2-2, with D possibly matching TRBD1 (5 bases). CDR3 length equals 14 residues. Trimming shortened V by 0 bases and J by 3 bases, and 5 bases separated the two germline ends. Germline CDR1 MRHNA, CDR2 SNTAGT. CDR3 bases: TGTGCCAGCAGTGACTCACAGGACACCGGGGAGCTGTTTTTT. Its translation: CASSDSQDTGELFF.